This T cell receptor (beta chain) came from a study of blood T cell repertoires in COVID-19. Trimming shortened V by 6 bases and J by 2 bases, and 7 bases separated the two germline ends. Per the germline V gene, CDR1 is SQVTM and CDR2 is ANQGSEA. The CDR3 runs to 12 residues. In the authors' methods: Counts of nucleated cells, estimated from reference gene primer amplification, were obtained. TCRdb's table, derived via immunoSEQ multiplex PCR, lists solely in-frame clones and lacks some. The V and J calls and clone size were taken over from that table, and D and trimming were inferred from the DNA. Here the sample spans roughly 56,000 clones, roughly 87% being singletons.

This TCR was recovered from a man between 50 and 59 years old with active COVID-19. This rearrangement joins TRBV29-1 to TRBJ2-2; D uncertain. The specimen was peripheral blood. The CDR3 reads CSVLKNTGELFF. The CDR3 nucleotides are TGCAGCGTACTGAAAAACACCGGGGAGCTGTTTTTT.